The 25 T cell receptor beta chains given below trace back to one sample, sequenced in a study of blood T cell repertoires in COVID-19. The assay was immunoSEQ multiplex PCR, and TCRdb's table has in-frame clones only and misses some. In the table there are approximately 150,000 clones, 70% to 90% of which are singletons. The sample consisted of PBMCs or T cells enriched from blood (not recorded which). These receptors originate from a man aged 35-49 years who had recovered from COVID-19.

The rearrangement uses TRBV30 and TRBJ2-1, with 11 nucleotides matching TRBD2. CDR3 length equals 15 residues. CDR1 GTSNPN and CDR2 SVGIG come from the germline V gene (reference sequence). V gave up 7 bases and J gave up 4 bases; unmatched junction bases: 9. CDR3 residues: CASYNSGGAYNEQFF. DNA of the CDR3: TGTGCCTCCTACAATAGCGGGGGGGCTTACAATGAGCAGTTCTTC.

This clone was counted only a few times. The rearrangement joins TRBV7-9 to TRBJ2-3, with TRBD1 as a possible D gene (6 bases). The CDR3 is 17 residues long. Trimming shortened V by 5 bases and J by 2 bases, and 20 bases separated the two germline ends. Germline CDR1 and CDR2: SEHNR and FQNEAQ (reference sequence). The CDR3 spells CASSPGDAGAVTDTQYF. As DNA, the CDR3 is TGTGCCAGCAGCCCCGGTGATGCAGGGGCGGTCACAGATACGCAGTATTTT. Variable domain in full (rest from reference TRBV7-9 and TRBJ2-3): DTGVSQNPRHKITKRGQNVTFRCDPISEHNRLYWYRQTLGQGPEFLTYFQNEAQLEKSRLLSDRFSAERPKGSFSTLEIQRTEQGDSAMYLCASSPGDAGAVTDTQYFGPGTRLTVL.

The rearrangement joins TRBV4-2 to TRBJ1-3; D is unresolved. The CDR3 covers 19 residues. Trimming stripped 0 bases from V and 0 bases from J, with 18 bases between. Germline loops: CDR1 LGHNA, CDR2 YNFKEQ. CDR3 loop: CASSQEPVGGSNSGNTIYF. CDR3 DNA: TGTGCCAGCAGCCAAGAACCGGTCGGAGGCAGTAACTCTGGAAACACCATATATTTT.

The rearrangement joins TRBV4-2 to TRBJ2-3; D call uncertain. Trimming stripped 1 base from V and 0 bases from J, with 11 bases between. This CDR3 contains 16 residues. The V gene's germline CDR1 is LGHNA and CDR2 YNFKEQ. The CDR3 DNA sequence: TGTGCCAGCAGCCAAGGCGCTGCACGGAGCACAGATACGCAGTATTTT. This codes for CASSQGAARSTDTQYF.

The chain links TRBV6-5 to TRBJ1-2; D remains ambiguous. The V and J ends lost 5 bases and 4 bases respectively, with 14 bases between them. The CDR3 length is 14 residues. Germline V lookup: CDR1 MNHEY, CDR2 SVGAGI. This chain's CDR3 is CASSRKRESYGYTF. The CDR3 DNA is TGTGCCAGCAGTCGAAAAAGGGAGAGCTATGGCTACACCTTC.

This clone was seen repeatedly, ten times or more. The chain recombines TRBV2 with TRBJ1-1; D might be TRBD1 (5 bases). The CDR3 has 14 residues. The V gene lost 6 bases and the J gene lost 1 base, with 12 bases spanning the gap. CDR1 and CDR2 from the germline V gene are SNHLY and FYNNEI. The CDR3 sequence: CASRMQGGNTEAFF. The CDR3 region has the DNA TGTGCCAGCAGGATGCAGGGAGGGAACACTGAAGCTTTCTTT.

The chain couples TRBV3-1 (or the pseudogene TRBV3-2) to TRBJ2-6; no definite D call. Trimming removed 4 bases from V and 0 bases from J, with 13 bases in between. The CDR3 loop spans 17 amino acids. The germline V gene encodes CDR1 LGHDT and CDR2 YNNKEL (reference sequence). This CDR3 reads CASSRGLTLSGANVLTF. The CDR3 DNA is TGTGCCAGCAGCCGAGGTCTTACACTCTCTGGGGCCAACGTCCTGACTTTC.

The rearrangement uses TRBV5-8 and TRBJ2-3; possible D gene TRBD1, 6 bases. The CDR3 length is 14 residues. V was clipped by 10 bases and J by 7 bases, with 22 bases between them. Germline assignment: CDR1 SGHTS and CDR2 YDEGEE. This CDR3 reads CAGQTGIEVYTQYF. DNA of the CDR3: TGTGCCGGACAAACAGGGATAGAGGTATATACGCAGTATTTT.

The chain is built from TRBV5-6 and TRBJ2-1, with 8 bases matching TRBD1. The CDR3 is 15 amino acids. The germline V gene has CDR1 SGHDT and CDR2 YYEEEE. Trimming at V came to 4 bases and at J to 2 bases, leaving 5 bases not matched to a gene. In DNA form, the CDR3 reads TGTGCCAGCAGCATAGGACAGGGCGCCTACAATGAGCAGTTCTTC. Protein product: CASSIGQGAYNEQFF.

The chain is built from TRBV21-1 and TRBJ2-3; the tabulated D call, TRBD2, remains unverified against the DNA. TRBV21-1 is shown as a pseudogene. The CDR3 loop spans 15 amino acids. CDR3: CASKSKWYGGDTQYF. In nucleotides, the CDR3 is TGTGCCAGCAAAAGCAAATGGTACGGGGGGGATACGCAGTATTTT.

The chain combines TRBV9 with TRBJ1-2; D is uncertain. Per the germline V gene, CDR1 is SGDLS and CDR2 is YYNGEE. The CDR3 is made up of 15 amino acids. Trimming pared 0 bases from V and 2 bases from J, leaving 11 bases between. The CDR3 bases are TGTGCCAGCAGCGTAGGCGGCGGCGGAAACTATGGCTACACCTTC. It yields the protein CASSVGGGGNYGYTF.

The J gene is TRBJ2-5, the V gene TRBV10-3, with 14 bases matching TRBD2. Germline loops: CDR1 ENHRY, CDR2 SYGVKD. V lost 10 bases, J lost 4 bases, and 8 bases stayed unmatched. The CDR3 has 15 amino acids. The CDR3 nucleotides read TGTGCCACCCAAGCTGGACTAGCGGGGGGAGAGACCCAGTACTTC. This encodes CATQAGLAGGETQYF.

The chain recombines TRBV7-2 with TRBJ1-2; no clear D gene. The CDR3 length is 16 residues. V lost 5 bases to trimming and J lost 2 bases, with 18 bases between them. From germline, CDR1 is SGHTA and CDR2 FQGNSA. CDR3 DNA: TGTGCCAGCAGCCCCCCCGACGGGGAATGGAACTATGGCTACACCTTC. Protein: CASSPPDGEWNYGYTF.

As DNA, the CDR3 is TGTGCCAGCAGCTCTACAGGGGTGACGAACACTGAAGCTTTCTTT. This encodes CASSSTGVTNTEAFF. The rearrangement joins TRBV13 to TRBJ1-1; 7 bases agree with TRBD1. V shed 4 bases, J shed 1 base, and the junction held 6 bases outside the gene matches. The germline CDR1 and CDR2 sequences are PRHDT and FYEKMQ (reference sequence). CDR3 length: 15 residues.

The DNA of the CDR3 is TGTGCCAGCAGTGAACTCCAGGGGGCATCCTATAATTCACCCCTCCACTTT. It specifies CASSELQGASYNSPLHF. This chain links TRBV2 with TRBJ1-6; 8 nucleotides line up with TRBD1. The CDR3 runs 17 residues. J lost 1 base, V lost 2 bases, and 4 bases had no gene match. The V gene's germline CDR1 is SNHLY and CDR2 FYNNEI.

The chain uses TRBV5-1 and TRBJ1-6; no clear D. Looked up from germline, CDR1 is SGHRS and CDR2 is YFSETQ. V was cut by 0 bases and J by 3 bases, with 7 bases left in between. CDR3 length equals 15 residues. The CDR3: CASSLARNYNSPLHF. CDR3 nucleotides: TGCGCCAGCAGCTTGGCCAGAAACTATAATTCACCCCTCCACTTT.

V and J are TRBV2 and TRBJ1-4; maybe TRBD1 (6 bases). Trimming removed 7 bases at V and 0 bases at J, with 18 bases between. The CDR3 covers 17 residues. CDR1 is SNHLY and CDR2 is FYNNEI in the germline V gene. This CDR3 is CASKLTGGRPTNEKLFF. The CDR3 DNA sequence: TGTGCCAGCAAATTGACAGGTGGGCGGCCAACTAATGAAAAACTGTTTTTT.

The rearrangement links TRBV6-5 to TRBJ1-2, with TRBD1 as a possible D gene (6 bases). V was cut by 0 bases and J by 7 bases, with 15 bases left in between. This CDR3 contains 15 residues. The V gene's germline CDR1 is MNHEY and CDR2 SVGAGI. CDR3 sequence: CASSYSTGLRSGYTF. In DNA, the CDR3 is TGTGCCAGCAGTTACTCCACAGGGTTACGGTCTGGCTACACCTTC.

This clone was recorded once. The V gene is TRBV5-6, the J gene TRBJ2-7, with D possibly TRBD1 on 6 matching bases. Trimming took 5 bases from V and 6 from J, leaving 18 bases between them. The CDR3 is 14 residues long. Germline loops: CDR1 SGHDT, CDR2 YYEEEE. The CDR3 protein is CASRGYRVGGEQYV. CDR3 in DNA: TGTGCCAGCAGGGGGTACAGGGTAGGGGGCGAGCAGTACGTC.

Notes on this clone: This sample includes further DNA sequences coding for the same CDR3. The chain has TRBV18 and TRBJ1-1; 7 nucleotides match TRBD1. Germline V gene lookup returns CDR1 KGHSH and CDR2 LQKENI. The length of the CDR3 is 13 residues. Germline trimming cut 3 bases from V and 3 bases from J; bases unmatched to any gene: 1. The CDR3 DNA reads as TGTGCCAGCTCACCTGGACAGGACACTGAAGCTTTCTTT. Translation gives CASSPGQDTEAFF.

The rearrangement uses TRBV3-1 (or the pseudogene TRBV3-2) and TRBJ1-6; 8 bases line up with TRBD1. The CDR3 loop spans 15 amino acids. Per the germline V gene, CDR1 is LGHDT and CDR2 is YNNKEL (reference sequence). V shed 6 bases, J shed 5 bases, and the junction held 6 bases outside the gene matches. CDR3 residues: CASRGQGADNSPLHF. CDR3 in DNA: TGTGCCAGCAGAGGTCAGGGGGCGGATAATTCACCCCTCCACTTT.

V gene TRBV13 combines with J gene TRBJ2-7; 10 nucleotides line up with TRBD2. Losses at the gene ends were 4 bases for V and 0 bases for J; bases not matched to a gene: 3. From germline, CDR1 is PRHDT and CDR2 FYEKMQ (reference sequence). This CDR3 has 15 amino acids. The CDR3 sequence is CASSSSGGPSYEQYF. The DNA of the CDR3 is TGTGCCAGCAGCTCTAGCGGGGGTCCCTCCTACGAGCAGTACTTC.

This chain uses TRBV19 with TRBJ1-5; 7 positions agree with TRBD1. With V trimmed by 5 bases and J by 1 base, 8 bases remained unmatched. This CDR3 has 16 amino acids. Germline CDR1 LNHDA, CDR2 SQIVND (reference sequence). CDR3 residues: CASSPTQGSSNQPQHF. The CDR3 DNA sequence: TGTGCCAGTAGTCCGACACAGGGGAGCAGCAATCAGCCCCAGCATTTT.

The V and J genes are TRBV2 and TRBJ1-2, with a tentative D call TRBD1 (5 bases). Germline CDR1 reads SNHLY; CDR2 reads FYNNEI. V was clipped by 3 bases and J by 2 bases, with 7 bases between them. The CDR3 runs 13 residues. The chain's CDR3 is CASSEAGNYGYTF. CDR3 coding DNA: TGTGCCAGCAGTGAGGCAGGGAACTATGGCTACACCTTC.

This rearrangement joins TRBV3-1 (or the pseudogene TRBV3-2) to TRBJ1-5; D remains unclear. CDR1 is LGHDT and CDR2 is YNNKEL in the germline V gene (reference sequence). This CDR3 has 13 residues. The V end lost 0 bases, the J end lost 10 bases, and 10 bases lay between the germline ends. The CDR3 DNA follows: TGTGCCAGCAGCCAAGACAGGTTCAGCCCCCAGCATTTT. Its translation: CASSQDRFSPQHF.